This is a list of T cell receptor beta chains from one sample in a study of cytomegalovirus exposure and HLA in healthy donors. The protocol was immunoSEQ multiplex PCR, while the TCRdb copy is restricted to in-frame clones and leaves out a portion. The table shows over 100,000 clones, with 65% to 90% occurring only once. The sample consisted of PBMCs. The source is a woman in her twenties or thirties in good health and CMV-seronegative. Each CDR3 is given with its conserved first and last residue. D genes are given only for firm matches. Part of the rows lack a size; the others show once, few, many or a class for expanded clones.

d_gene	v_gene	j_gene	abundance	len	CDR3nt	CDR3aa
TRBD1	TRBV14	TRBJ2-7	NA	14	TGTGCCAGCAGCCAAATTGGGACAGGGGACGAGCAGTACTTC	CASSQIGTGDEQYF
NA	TRBV5-1	TRBJ2-1	few	15	TGCGCCAGCAGCTTGGGACTAGACACCTACAATGAGCAGTTCTTC	CASSLGLDTYNEQFF
NA	TRBV15	TRBJ1-4	NA	13	TGTGCCACCAGCGGCGGAAGTAATGAAAAACTGTTTTTT	CATSGGSNEKLFF
NA	TRBV30	TRBJ2-2	few	14	TGTGCCTGGAGTGTACTATTAAGGACCGGGGAGCTGTTTTTT	CAWSVLLRTGELFF
TRBD2	TRBV29-1	TRBJ2-5	NA	13	TGCAGCGTTACACTAGCGGGAGTGGAGACCCAGTACTTC	CSVTLAGVETQYF
TRBD1	TRBV11-3	TRBJ2-1	NA	14	TGTGCCAGCAGCTCTGGACAGGGAATCAGGGAGCAGTTCTTC	CASSSGQGIREQFF
NA	TRBV27	TRBJ2-1	NA	14	TGTGCCAGCAGTTTGCGCCTCTCCTACAATGAGCAGTTCTTC	CASSLRLSYNEQFF
TRBD2	TRBV10-3	TRBJ2-3	NA	14	TGTGCCGTAGGGACTAGCGGGAGTTCAGATACGCAGTATTTT	CAVGTSGSSDTQYF
NA	TRBV11-1	TRBJ2-7	NA	11	TGTGCCAGCAGCTTCGACTACGAGCAGTACTTC	CASSFDYEQYF
TRBD2	TRBV15	TRBJ2-1	NA	16	TGTGCCACCAGCAGGGGGGGGAATAGCGGATTCAATGAGCAGTTCTTC	CATSRGGNSGFNEQFF
NA	TRBV29-1	TRBJ1-3	NA	15	TGCAGCGTTACCGGCCCGGGGAGCTCTGGAAACACCATATATTTT	CSVTGPGSSGNTIYF
NA	TRBV30	TRBJ1-1	NA	13	TGTGCCTGGAGTGCCAGGGTGGACACTGAAGCTTTCTTT	CAWSARVDTEAFF
NA	TRBV5-1	TRBJ2-7	once	14	TGCGCCAGCAGCTTCCTCCAGACAGGCTACGAGCAGTACTTC	CASSFLQTGYEQYF
TRBD1	TRBV6-5	TRBJ1-6	NA	14	TGTGCCAGCAGTTACGACAGGGATAATTCACCCCTCCACTTT	CASSYDRDNSPLHF
TRBD2	TRBV29-1	TRBJ2-1	NA	16	TGCAGCTCAATCCCCGGACTAGCGACGGTATACAATGAGCAGTTCTTC	CSSIPGLATVYNEQFF
NA	TRBV25-1	TRBJ1-2	once	12	TGTGCCAGCAGAGGACAGAACTATGGCTACACCTTC	CASRGQNYGYTF
NA	TRBV4-2	TRBJ2-3	few	12	TGTGCCAGCAGCCAATCTACAGATACGCAGTATTTT	CASSQSTDTQYF
NA	TRBV5-4	TRBJ2-5	NA	13	TGTGCCAGCAGCTTATCCGGCAGGAAGACCCAGTACTTC	CASSLSGRKTQYF
NA	TRBV18	TRBJ2-2	NA	16	TGTGCCAGCTCCCCCGGGAGAGGAGGGGACACCGGGGAGCTGTTTTTT	CASSPGRGGDTGELFF
NA	TRBV14	TRBJ2-1	NA	20	TGTGCCAGCAGCCAAGAGAGGGGGGAGACTAGCCCCGGGTCCTACAATGAGCAGTTCTTC	CASSQERGETSPGSYNEQFF
NA	TRBV5-4	TRBJ2-7	NA	15	TGTGCCAGCAGCTCCCCGGGTAGCGGTTCCTACGAGCAGTACTTC	CASSSPGSGSYEQYF
TRBD2	TRBV25-1	TRBJ2-3	NA	15	TGTGCCAGCAGTGAAGGACTAGCGGGCACAGATACGCAGTATTTT	CASSEGLAGTDTQYF
TRBD2	TRBV11-3	TRBJ2-3	NA	16	TGTGCCAGCAGCCCGGGACTAGCGGGGAGCACAGATACGCAGTATTTT	CASSPGLAGSTDTQYF
TRBD1	TRBV27	TRBJ1-2	NA	17	TGTGCCAGCAGTCCTCATACCTCCGGGACAGCCTTCTATGGCTACACCTTC	CASSPHTSGTAFYGYTF
TRBD2	TRBV14	TRBJ2-1	NA	19	TGTGCCAGCAGCCAAGATCGGGTCTATAGCGGGAGGAGATACAATGAGCAGTTCTTC	CASSQDRVYSGRRYNEQFF
NA	TRBV27	TRBJ1-1	once	15	TGTGCCAGCAGCACAAGGGGGACCCGATGGACTGAAGCTTTCTTT	CASSTRGTRWTEAFF
TRBD1	TRBV4-1	TRBJ1-5	NA	17	TGCGCCAGCAGCCAAGATAGAGGGACAGTCAGTAATCAGCCCCAGCATTTT	CASSQDRGTVSNQPQHF
TRBD1	TRBV7-9	TRBJ2-7	NA	16	TGTTCCAGCAGCTTAGGTCTGGACAGGAGTACCTACGAGCAGTACTTC	CSSSLGLDRSTYEQYF
NA	TRBV6-1	TRBJ2-3	NA	13	TGTGCCAGCAGTGATGAGGCCGGAGATACGCAGTATTTT	CASSDEAGDTQYF
NA	TRBV27	TRBJ1-4	NA	15	TGTGCCAGCAGTTTATCGGGGCAGGGGTACGAAAAACTGTTTTTT	CASSLSGQGYEKLFF
TRBD1	TRBV6-4	TRBJ2-5	NA	16	TGTGCCAGCAGTGACTCGGACAGGGGATTGGGAGAGACCCAGTACTTC	CASSDSDRGLGETQYF
NA	TRBV27	TRBJ2-7	NA	15	TGTGCCAGCAGAAGGAGTACAGGTATCACCTACGAGCAGTACTTC	CASRRSTGITYEQYF
TRBD2	TRBV15	TRBJ2-1	NA	15	TGTGCCACCAGCTATTTTCCGGGACTAGACAATGAGCAGTTCTTC	CATSYFPGLDNEQFF
TRBD1	TRBV27	TRBJ1-2	NA	14	TGTGCCAGCAGTTCCGGGACAGGATACTATGGCTACACCTTC	CASSSGTGYYGYTF
NA	TRBV14	TRBJ2-7	NA	15	TGTGCCAGCAGCCCCATATGGCAAGATCACTACGAGCAGTACTTC	CASSPIWQDHYEQYF
TRBD1	TRBV5-4	TRBJ2-1	NA	15	TGTGCCAGCACCCTCAACCCAGGACAGGGCAATGAGCAGTTCTTC	CASTLNPGQGNEQFF
NA	TRBV5-1	TRBJ1-1	few	12	TGCGCCAGCAGTTCCGGGGGGACTGAAGCTTTCTTT	CASSSGGTEAFF
NA	TRBV10-1	TRBJ1-5	NA	14	TGCGCCAGCAGTGAGACGTCCAGGGATCAGCCCCAGCATTTT	CASSETSRDQPQHF
NA	TRBV18	TRBJ2-6	NA	18	TGTGCCAGCTCACAATTGGTCCAGGTCTCTTCTGGGGCCAACGTCCTGACTTTC	CASSQLVQVSSGANVLTF
NA	TRBV2	TRBJ2-7	NA	15	TGTGCCAGCAGTGCGCTGCGGGCCGCCGTGGCCGAGCAGTACTTC	CASSALRAAVAEQYF
TRBD1	TRBV5-1	TRBJ2-7	once	19	TGCGCCAGCAGCTTGTTCACGGCCCCAGGGACAGGGGGCTCCTACGAGCAGTACTTC	CASSLFTAPGTGGSYEQYF
NA	TRBV9	TRBJ1-3	NA	14	TGTGCCAGCAGCGTAGAACTCTCTGGAAACACCATATATTTT	CASSVELSGNTIYF
TRBD2	TRBV5-1	TRBJ2-3	NA	15	TGCGCCAGCAGTCTAGCGGGAGTAAGCACAGATACGCAGTATTTT	CASSLAGVSTDTQYF
TRBD1	TRBV7-9	TRBJ2-1	NA	15	TGTGCCAGCAGCCTGGTTGGGACAGGGGGTTATGAGCAGTTCTTC	CASSLVGTGGYEQFF
TRBD1	TRBV28	TRBJ1-4	NA	16	TGTGCCAGCAGCGTACAGGGGGCGAGACATAATGAAAAACTGTTTTTT	CASSVQGARHNEKLFF
NA	TRBV6-1	TRBJ2-7	NA	13	TGTGCCAGCAGACCTAGCGTGGCGCCCGAGCAGTACTTC	CASRPSVAPEQYF
TRBD1	TRBV10-3	TRBJ2-1	once	12	TGTGCCATCAGTGATTCAGGGGGCGAGCAGTTCTTC	CAISDSGGEQFF
TRBD2	TRBV6-4	TRBJ2-2	NA	14	TGTGCCAGCAGTGATCAGCGGGGCACCGGGGAGCTGTTTTTT	CASSDQRGTGELFF